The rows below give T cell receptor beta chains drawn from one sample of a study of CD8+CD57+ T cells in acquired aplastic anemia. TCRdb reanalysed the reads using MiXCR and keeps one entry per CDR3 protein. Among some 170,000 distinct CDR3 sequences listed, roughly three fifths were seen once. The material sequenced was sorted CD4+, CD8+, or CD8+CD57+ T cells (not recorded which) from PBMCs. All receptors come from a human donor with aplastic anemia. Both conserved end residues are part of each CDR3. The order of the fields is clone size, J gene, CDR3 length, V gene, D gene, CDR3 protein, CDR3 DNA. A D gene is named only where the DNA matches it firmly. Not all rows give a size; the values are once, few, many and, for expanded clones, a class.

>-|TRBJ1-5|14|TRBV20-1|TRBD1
CSASGQVRNQPQHF
TGCAGTGCTTCGGGACAGGTACGGAATCAGCCCCAGCATTTT
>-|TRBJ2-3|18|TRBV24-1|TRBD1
CATSDPRLRTGGADTQYF
TGTGCCACCAGTGATCCAAGGTTAAGGACAGGGGGGGCAGATACGCAGTATTTT
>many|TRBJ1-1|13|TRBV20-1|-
CSASESVNTEAFF
TGCAGTGCTAGTGAGTCGGTCAACACTGAAGCTTTCTTT
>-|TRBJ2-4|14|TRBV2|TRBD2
CASSGAGAKNIQYF
TGTGCCAGCAGTGGAGCGGGGGCCAAAAACATTCAGTACTTC
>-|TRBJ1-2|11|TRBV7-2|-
CASSLDSLWLF
TGTGCCAGCAGCTTGGATAGTTTGTGGCTGTTC
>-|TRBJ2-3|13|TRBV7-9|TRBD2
CASSLGGLDTQYF
TGTGCCAGCAGCTTGGGGGGGTTAGATACGCAGTATTTT
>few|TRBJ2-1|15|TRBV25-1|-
CASSGSLRSYNEQFF
TGTGCCAGCAGTGGATCCTTACGCTCCTACAATGAGCAGTTCTTC
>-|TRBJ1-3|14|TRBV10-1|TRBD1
CASCLTGLEDTIYF
TGCGCCAGCTGCCTGACAGGGCTAGAAGACACCATATATTTT
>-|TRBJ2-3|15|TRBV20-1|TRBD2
CSAISGLAGTDTQYF
TGCAGTGCTATATCCGGACTAGCGGGCACAGATACGCAGTATTTT
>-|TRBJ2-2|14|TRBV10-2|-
CASSQGRDTGELFF
TGCGCCAGCAGTCAGGGGAGGGACACCGGGGAGCTGTTTTTT
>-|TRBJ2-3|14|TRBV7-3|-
CASSSGGPPDTQYF
TGTGCCAGCAGCTCCGGGGGGCCCCCAGATACGCAGTATTTT
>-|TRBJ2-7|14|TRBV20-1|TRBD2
CSAAGTRLSYEQYF
TGCAGTGCTGCCGGGACTAGATTATCCTACGAGCAGTACTTC
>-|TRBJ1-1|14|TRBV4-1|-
CASSHSLSNTEAFF
TGCGCCAGCAGCCACTCACTCTCGAACACTGAAGCTTTCTTT
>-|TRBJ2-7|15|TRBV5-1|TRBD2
CASSSGLGAGYEQYF
TGCGCCAGCAGCTCTGGACTAGGGGCGGGTTACGAGCAGTACTTC
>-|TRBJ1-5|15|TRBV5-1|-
CASSSSGGSNQPQHF
TGCGCCAGCAGCTCCTCGGGAGGTAGCAATCAGCCCCAGCATTTT
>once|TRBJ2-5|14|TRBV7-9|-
CASSVAWREETQYF
TGTGCCAGCAGCGTAGCTTGGAGGGAAGAGACCCAGTACTTC
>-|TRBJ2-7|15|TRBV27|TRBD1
CASRPWTGEIYEQYF
TGTGCCAGCAGACCATGGACAGGGGAGATTTACGAGCAGTACTTC
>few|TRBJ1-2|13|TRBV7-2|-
CASSQDWDYGYTF
TGTGCCAGCAGCCAAGATTGGGACTATGGCTACACCTTC
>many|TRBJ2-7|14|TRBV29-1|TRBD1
CSVEGTGLQYEQYF
TGCAGCGTTGAGGGGACAGGGCTCCAATACGAGCAGTACTTC
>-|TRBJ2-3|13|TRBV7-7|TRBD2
CASGAGSTDTQYF
TGTGCTAGCGGGGCGGGGAGCACAGATACGCAGTATTTT
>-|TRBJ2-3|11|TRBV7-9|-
CASSGGDTQYF
TGTGCCAGCAGCGGGGGTGATACGCAGTATTTT
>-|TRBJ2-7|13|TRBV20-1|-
CSASQGLGYEQYF
TGCAGTGCTAGTCAGGGTTTGGGCTACGAGCAGTACTTC
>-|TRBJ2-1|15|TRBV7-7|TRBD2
CASSSVAGMNNERFF
TGTGCCAGCAGCTCCGTAGCGGGGATGAACAATGAGCGGTTCTTC
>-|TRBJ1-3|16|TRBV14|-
CASSQERGSFGNTIYF
TGTGCCAGCAGCCAAGAAAGGGGGTCCTTTGGAAACACCATATATTTT
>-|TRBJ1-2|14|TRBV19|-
CASSIDLEGGGYTF
TGTGCCAGTAGTATAGACCTGGAGGGCGGTGGCTACACCTTC
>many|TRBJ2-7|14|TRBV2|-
CASSEFGGIYEQYF
TGTGCCAGCAGTGAATTCGGGGGCATCTACGAGCAGTACTTC
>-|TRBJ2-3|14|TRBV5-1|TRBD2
CASSEGLATDTQYF
TGCGCCAGCAGCGAGGGACTAGCGACAGATACGCAGTATTTT
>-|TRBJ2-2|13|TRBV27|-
CASSLSVSGELFF
TGTGCCAGCAGTTTATCAGTGAGCGGGGAGCTGTTTTTT
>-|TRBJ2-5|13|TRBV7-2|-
CASSLGRLGTQYF
TGTGCCAGCAGCTTAGGTCGACTGGGGACCCAGTACTTC
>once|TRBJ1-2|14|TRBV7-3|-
CASSEAKGYYGYTF
TGTGCCAGCAGTGAAGCGAAAGGGTACTATGGCTACACCTTC
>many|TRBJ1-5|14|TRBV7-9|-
CASSLGGDYQPQHF
TGTGCCAGCAGCTTGGGTGGGGACTATCAGCCCCAGCATTTT
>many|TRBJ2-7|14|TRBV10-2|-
CASSEGLLSYEQYF
TGCGCCAGCAGTGAAGGACTCCTCTCCTACGAGCAGTACTTC
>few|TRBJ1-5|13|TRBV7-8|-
CASDGGWDQPQHF
TGTGCCAGTGATGGGGGCTGGGATCAGCCCCAGCATTTT
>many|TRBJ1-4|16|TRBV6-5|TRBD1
CASSSSRTGDREKLFF
TGTGCCAGCAGTTCTTCCCGGACAGGAGATCGTGAAAAACTGTTTTTT
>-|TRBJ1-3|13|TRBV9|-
CASSVGGVDTIYF
TGTGCCAGCAGCGTGGGGGGGGTAGACACCATATATTTT
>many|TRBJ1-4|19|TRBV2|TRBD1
CASSEYAAATGLMDEKLFF
TGTGCCAGCAGTGAATATGCGGCGGCGACAGGGCTTATGGATGAAAAACTGTTTTTT
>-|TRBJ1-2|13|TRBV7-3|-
CASSLARDYGYTF
TGTGCCAGCAGCTTAGCCAGGGACTATGGCTACACCTTC
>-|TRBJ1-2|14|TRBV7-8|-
CASSSPRGLGGYTF
TGTGCCAGCAGCTCACCCAGGGGATTAGGAGGCTACACCTTC
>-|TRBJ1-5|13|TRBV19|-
CASASRLDQPQHF
TGTGCCAGTGCTTCCCGGCTGGATCAGCCCCAGCATTTT
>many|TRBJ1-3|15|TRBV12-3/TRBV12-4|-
CASSLGGVAGNTIYF
TGTGCCAGCAGTTTGGGGGGGGTAGCTGGAAACACCATATATTTT
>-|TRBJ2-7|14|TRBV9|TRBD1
CASSVAGQGYEQYF
TGTGCCAGCAGCGTGGCCGGACAGGGATACGAGCAGTACTTC
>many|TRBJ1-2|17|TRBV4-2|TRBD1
CASSQDPGTGGNYGYTF
TGTGCCAGCAGCCAAGATCCCGGGACAGGGGGAAACTATGGCTACACCTTC
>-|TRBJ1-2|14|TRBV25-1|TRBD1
CASRGQGSNYGYTF
TGTGCCAGCAGGGGACAGGGGTCTAACTATGGCTACACCTTC
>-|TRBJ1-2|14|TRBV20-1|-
CSATGSWPESDYTF
TGCAGTGCCACCGGGTCGTGGCCCGAGAGTGACTACACCTTC
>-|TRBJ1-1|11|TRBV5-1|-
CASGENTEAFF
TGCGCCAGTGGCGAGAACACTGAAGCTTTCTTT